The 17 T cell receptor beta chains in this list originate from one sample, sequenced in a study of blood T cells in healthy people across ages. Then a second PCR, running roughly 7 to 11 cycles, was carried out with a sample-barcoded 5' primer and a J-beta primer mix. Via MiXCR, TCRdb re-called the 5' RACE reads, giving one row per CDR3 protein. The sample yields about 1.1 million distinct CDR3 sequences, more than 30% seen once. Sequenced material: blood. The receptors here all came from a man aged 18 to 35 in good health.

The J gene is TRBJ2-7, the V gene TRBV9, with D unresolved. This CDR3 is built from 14 residues. Germline CDR1 and CDR2: SGDLS and YYNGEE. The V end was cut by 0 bases, the J end by 6 bases, with 13 bases between. The CDR3 protein is CASSVEGRHTEQYF. CDR3 nucleotide sequence: TGTGCCAGCAGCGTAGAGGGCAGACACACCGAGCAGTACTTC.

This clonotype has just a few counts. The rearrangement joins TRBV4-1 to TRBJ1-5; 7 bases agree with TRBD1. This CDR3 is 16 amino acids long. Germline V CDR1 and CDR2: MGHRA, YSYEKL. V trimming: 6 bases; J trimming: 2 bases; junction bases outside the gene matches: 10. CDR3 bases: TGCGCCAGCAGGTCGACAGGGACTGATCGCAATCAGCCCCAGCATTTT. Its protein product is CASRSTGTDRNQPQHF.

This clonotype has a count of ten or more. This chain links TRBV20-1 with TRBJ1-2, with 10 bases fitting TRBD1. CDR3 size: 12 residues. J was trimmed by 6 bases and V by 6 bases; bases with no gene match: 4. From germline, CDR1 is DFQATT and CDR2 SNEGSKA (reference sequence). The CDR3 is CSAMTGGDGYTF. Written as DNA, the CDR3 is TGCAGTGCCATGACAGGGGGCGATGGCTACACCTTC.

This clonotype was found a few times. V usage is TRBV7-9 and J usage is TRBJ1-2, with 7 bases matching TRBD1. Germline V gene sequence: CDR1 SEHNR, CDR2 FQNEAQ (reference sequence). Trimming took 5 bases from V and 6 from J; bases not matched to a gene: 12. The CDR3 runs to 15 residues. Written as DNA, the CDR3 is TGTGCCAGCAGCGCCCGACAGGGTTTGATAGATGGCTACACCTTC. Its translation is CASSARQGLIDGYTF.

The CDR3 loop reads CASSWEYGYTF. The CDR3 coding sequence is TGTGCCAGCAGCTGGGAGTATGGCTACACCTTC. This chain connects TRBV5-6 to TRBJ1-2; D uncertain. V lost 3 bases and J lost 5, with 5 bases in between. Germline V gives CDR1 SGHDT, CDR2 YYEEEE. The CDR3 totals 11 residues.

The V call is TRBV20-1, the J call TRBJ2-5; D is perhaps TRBD1 or TRBD2 (5 bases each). This CDR3 has 13 residues. CDR1 DFQATT and CDR2 SNEGSKA come from the germline V gene (reference sequence). Trimming stripped 6 bases from V and 5 bases from J, with 16 bases between. CDR3 coding DNA: TGCAGTGCCACTGGGACCACCCGGGAGACCCAGTACTTC. Amino acid sequence: CSATGTTRETQYF.

The chain links TRBV2 to TRBJ2-1; 10 nucleotides align to TRBD1. In germline, CDR1 is SNHLY, CDR2 FYNNEI. V gave up 7 bases and J gave up 9 bases; unmatched junction bases: 9. The CDR3 length is 14 residues. CDR3 DNA sequence: TGTGCCAGCACCCCCGGGACAGGGGATGGTGAGCAGTTCTTC. It translates to CASTPGTGDGEQFF.

The sample holds a few counts of this clonotype. The genes are TRBV10-3 and TRBJ1-2; D possibly corresponds to TRBD1 (5 bases). The ends were cut back, 6 bases at V and 8 bases at J, with 19 bases in the middle. Germline loops: CDR1 ENHRY, CDR2 SYGVKD. The CDR3 covers 14 residues. CDR3 in amino acids: CAIRGEEGSGGYTF. CDR3 DNA: TGTGCCATCAGAGGAGAGGAGGGGTCAGGCGGCTACACCTTC.

The chain links TRBV20-1 to TRBJ1-1; no reliable D call. The ends were cut back, 4 bases at V and 0 bases at J, with 12 bases in the middle. Germline lookup yields CDR1 DFQATT and CDR2 SNEGSKA (reference sequence). The CDR3 covers 14 residues. CDR3 in amino acids: CSAIRRVMNTEAFF. CDR3 bases: TGCAGTGCTATCCGTCGGGTGATGAACACTGAAGCTTTCTTT.

Comment on this clonotype: A much larger clone lies a single base off, so this may be a read error. Given the absence of the conserved phenylalanine or tryptophan at the CDR3 end, a read error is likely. V usage is TRBV7-2 and J usage is TRBJ2-1, with D uncertain. V was cut by 1 base and J by 6 bases, with 13 bases left in between. Germline CDR1 reads SGHTA; CDR2 reads FQGNSA. The CDR3 has 15 residues. CDR3 sequence: CASSLDLETANEQFC. CDR3 bases: TGTGCCAGCAGCTTAGACCTAGAGACCGCCAATGAGCAGTTCTGC.

This clonotype was picked up a small number of times. The V and J genes are TRBV20-1 and TRBJ1-1, with D perhaps matching TRBD1 (6 bases). V lost 0 bases to trimming and J lost 0 bases, with 14 bases between them. Germline V gene data show CDR1 as DFQATT and CDR2 as SNEGSKA (reference sequence). The CDR3 contains 16 residues. The DNA of the CDR3 is TGCAGTGCTAGAGATATGGCAGGGGAAATGAACACTGAAGCTTTCTTT. Encoded protein: CSARDMAGEMNTEAFF.

This chain links TRBV5-1 with TRBJ2-1; 12 positions agree with TRBD2. Germline-derived CDR1 and CDR2 are SGHRS and YFSETQ. With 1 base clipped from V and 0 bases from J, the junction kept 8 bases outside the gene matches. This CDR3 is built from 19 residues. CDR3 nucleotides: TGCGCCAGCAGCTTGCGACTAGCGGGGGTCCGCTCCTCCTACAATGAGCAGTTCTTC. Residues: CASSLRLAGVRSSYNEQFF.

This chain joins TRBV6-6 and TRBJ2-1, with 10 bases aligning to TRBD1. Trimming removed 6 bases from V and 8 bases from J; junction bases left unmatched: 7. The CDR3 has 14 amino acids. Germline V lookup: CDR1 MNHNY, CDR2 SVGAGI (reference sequence). Here the CDR3 DNA reads TGTGCCAGCAGACGGGACAGGGGAGCGGATGAGCAGTTCTTC. It encodes CASRRDRGADEQFF.

This clonotype was found once. The genes are TRBV3-1 and TRBJ1-4, with 7 bases fitting TRBD1. The junction had 10 bases not matched to a gene; V was cut back by 5 bases and J by 7 bases. The V gene's germline CDR1 is LGHDT and CDR2 YNNKEL (reference sequence). The CDR3 consists of 15 residues. The CDR3 reads CASSSGQVGGEKLFF. Written as DNA, the CDR3 is TGTGCCAGCAGCTCCGGACAGGTTGGGGGTGAAAAACTGTTTTTT.

The rearrangement links TRBV29-1 to TRBJ1-5; 10 bases align to TRBD1. The V gene end was trimmed by 6 bases and the J gene end by 6 bases; junction bases not matched to a gene: 5. The length of the CDR3 is 13 residues. The germline V gene has CDR1 SQVTM and CDR2 ANQGSEA. The CDR3 reads CSVGTGERQPQHF. The CDR3 bases are TGCAGCGTGGGGACAGGGGAACGTCAGCCCCAGCATTTT.

The V call is TRBV6-5, the J call TRBJ2-1, with 12 bases fitting TRBD2. J was trimmed by 4 bases and V by 0 bases; bases with no gene match: 4. CDR1 and CDR2 (germline): MNHEY, SVGAGI. The length of the CDR3 is 17 residues. Written as DNA, the CDR3 is TGTGCCAGCAGTTACTCCCTAGCGGGGGGGATATACAATGAGCAGTTCTTC. Translating gives CASSYSLAGGIYNEQFF.

At least ten counts were recorded for this clonotype. J is TRBJ2-5 and V is TRBV7-9; D is unclear. CDR3 length: 12 residues. V lost 5 bases and J 5 bases, leaving 9 bases between the germline ends. CDR1 SEHNR and CDR2 FQNEAQ come from the germline V gene (reference sequence). CDR3 sequence reads: CASSLILETQYF. The CDR3 region has the DNA TGTGCCAGCAGCCTCATATTGGAGACCCAGTACTTC.